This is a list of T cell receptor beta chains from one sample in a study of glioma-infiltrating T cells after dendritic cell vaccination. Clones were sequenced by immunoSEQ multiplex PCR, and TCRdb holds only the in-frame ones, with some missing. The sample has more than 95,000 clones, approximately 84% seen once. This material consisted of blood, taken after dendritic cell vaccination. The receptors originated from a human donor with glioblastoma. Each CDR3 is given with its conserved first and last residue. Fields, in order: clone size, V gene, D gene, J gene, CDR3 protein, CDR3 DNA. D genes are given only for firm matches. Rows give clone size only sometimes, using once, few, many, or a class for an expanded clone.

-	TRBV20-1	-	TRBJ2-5	CSVTAETQYF	TGCAGTGTAACTGCAGAGACCCAGTACTTC
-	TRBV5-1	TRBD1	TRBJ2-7	CASSTYRGRGSNPEQYF	TGCGCCAGCAGCACATACAGGGGGCGCGGGAGTAACCCCGAGCAGTACTTC
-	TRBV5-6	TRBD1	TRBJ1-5	CASSFGGTANQPQHF	TGTGCCAGCAGCTTCGGAGGGACAGCCAATCAGCCCCAGCATTTT
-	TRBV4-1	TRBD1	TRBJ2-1	CASSQDPTGSSYNEQFF	TGCGCCAGCAGCCAAGATCCGACAGGGAGCTCCTACAATGAGCAGTTCTTC
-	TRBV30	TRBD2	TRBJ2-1	CAWSHTGTSGSLSYNEQFF	TGTGCCTGGAGTCATACCGGGACTAGCGGGAGTCTCTCCTACAATGAGCAGTTCTTC
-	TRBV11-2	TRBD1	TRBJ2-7	CASSFGTESYEQYF	TGTGCCAGCAGCTTTGGGACAGAATCCTACGAGCAGTACTTC
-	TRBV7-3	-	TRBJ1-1	CASSLTVGGGTEAFF	TGTGCCAGCAGCTTAACGGTGGGTGGAGGCACTGAAGCTTTCTTT
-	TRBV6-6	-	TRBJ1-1	CASSRGQNRMNTEAFF	TGTGCCAGCAGCCGCGGACAGAATCGTATGAACACTGAAGCTTTCTTT
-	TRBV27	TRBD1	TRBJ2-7	CASSSSTGAYEQYF	TGTGCCAGCAGTTCCTCGACAGGGGCTTACGAGCAGTACTTC
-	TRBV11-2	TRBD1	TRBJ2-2	CASSLVGQGANTGELFF	TGTGCCAGCAGCTTAGTAGGACAGGGGGCGAACACCGGGGAGCTGTTTTTT
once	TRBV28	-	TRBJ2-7	CASSLRGWDQEQYF	TGTGCCAGCAGTTTAAGGGGGTGGGATCAAGAGCAGTACTTC
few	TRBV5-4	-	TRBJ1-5	CASSQGLGGIRNQPQHF	TGTGCCAGCAGCCAAGGTCTGGGAGGGATACGTAATCAGCCCCAGCATTTT
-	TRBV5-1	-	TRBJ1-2	CASSPPVGDYGYTF	TGCGCCAGCAGCCCCCCCGTAGGGGACTATGGCTACACCTTC
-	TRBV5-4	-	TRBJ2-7	CASSHRGRGSEQYF	TGTGCCAGCAGCCATCGCGGGCGAGGCTCCGAGCAGTACTTC
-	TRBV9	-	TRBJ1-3	CASTGGRRNTIYF	TGTGCCAGCACGGGGGGTAGGAGAAACACCATATATTTT
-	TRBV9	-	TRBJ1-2	CASSPRGTYGYTF	TGTGCCAGCAGCCCCCGGGGGACTTATGGCTACACCTTC
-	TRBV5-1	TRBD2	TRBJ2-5	CASSLGLAGGETQYF	TGCGCCAGCAGCTTGGGACTAGCGGGAGGAGAGACCCAGTACTTC
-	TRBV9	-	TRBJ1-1	CASSVGPSNTEAFF	TGTGCCAGCAGCGTTGGGCCTTCGAACACTGAAGCTTTCTTT
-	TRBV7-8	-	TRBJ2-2	CASSFSRNTGELFF	TGTGCCAGCAGCTTCTCGCGGAACACCGGGGAGCTGTTTTTT
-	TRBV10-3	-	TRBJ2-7	CAISEGVNYYEQYF	TGTGCCATCAGTGAGGGCGTGAACTACTACGAGCAGTACTTC